The source of this T cell receptor beta chain is a study of T cell responses to AZD1222 COVID-19 vaccine. Using immunoSEQ multiplex PCR, the repertoire was profiled, and TCRdb retains in-frame clones only, with some absent. Of some 79,000 clones listed, 75% to 90% are singletons. Pooled samples include second doses given at about 4 or 12 weeks. Whole-study findings and limits: Sampling that yielded the repertoires occurred only after the peak T cell response.

V lost 7 bases and J lost 3, with 19 bases in between. The CDR3 is 15 amino acids. The germline gives CDR1 SQVTM, CDR2 ANQGSEA. Comment on this clone: The antigen is undetermined.

The chain recombines TRBV29-1 with TRBJ1-3; D might be TRBD1 (6 bases). The input for sequencing was peripheral blood, taken 28 days after the second AZD1222 dose. The receptor's source is an adult who received the AZD1222 COVID-19 vaccine. CDR3 nucleotide sequence: TGCAGCGCCGCTAGATCGGGGGCCCGTGGAAACACCATATATTTT. It encodes CSAARSGARGNTIYF.